The 24 T cell receptor beta chains below all came from one sample that was sequenced in a study of blood T cell repertoires in COVID-19. Here immunoSEQ multiplex PCR was the method, and the copy in TCRdb shows in-frame clones only, minus some. The table records over 150,000 clones, roughly 79% of them present only once. The sequenced sample was peripheral blood. The receptors stem from a human donor with acute or convalescent COVID-19. The donor label of this sample is uncertain.

The rearrangement links TRBV4-1 to TRBJ2-7, with no clear D. This CDR3 has 16 residues. Germline V CDR1 and CDR2: MGHRA, YSYEKL. Trimming left V 0 bases short and J 0 bases short, with 12 bases between. CDR3 DNA: TGCGCCAGCAGCCAAGATGGGCACGTGAGCTCCTACGAGCAGTACTTC. The encoded protein is CASSQDGHVSSYEQYF.

This sequence joins TRBV7-2 and TRBJ2-7, with a tentative D call TRBD1 (6 bases). Between the trimmed V and J ends, which lost 2 bases and 3 bases, there was a span of 11 bases. The CDR3 is made up of 14 amino acids. Germline values: CDR1 SGHTA, CDR2 FQGNSA. CDR3 amino acids: CASSLLPGDYEQYF. CDR3 nucleotides: TGTGCCAGCAGCTTACTGCCAGGGGACTACGAGCAGTACTTC.

This clone appeared once. CDR3 nucleotides: TGTGCCAGCAGCGACTCGACAGGGCCGAACACTGAAGCTTTCTTT. Translating it yields CASSDSTGPNTEAFF. This chain uses TRBV28 with TRBJ1-1; TRBD1 matches 7 bases. Germline loops: CDR1 MDHEN, CDR2 SYDVKM. V trimming: 6 bases; J trimming: 1 base; junction bases outside the gene matches: 8. The CDR3 has 15 amino acids.

J is TRBJ1-1 and V is TRBV12-5; 7 positions match TRBD1. Unmatched junction bases numbered 5, after V lost 0 bases and J lost 1 base. This CDR3 spans 16 amino acids. Germline V gene sequence: CDR1 LGHNT, CDR2 FRNRAP. The CDR3 DNA reads TGTGCTAGTGGTTTGGTACAGGGGTTTGGGAACACTGAAGCTTTCTTT. Encoded protein: CASGLVQGFGNTEAFF.

The V and J genes are TRBV10-1 and TRBJ2-1; 12 nucleotides match TRBD2. Germline loops: CDR1 WNHNN, CDR2 SYGVQD (reference sequence). With 2 bases clipped from V and 10 bases from J, the junction kept 9 bases outside the gene matches. This CDR3 spans 16 amino acids. CDR3 sequence: CASSEPRLAGEQEQFF. CDR3 nucleotide sequence: TGCGCCAGCAGTGAGCCGCGACTAGCGGGAGAGCAGGAGCAGTTCTTC.

The chain combines TRBV2 with TRBJ2-1; D may be TRBD2 (8 bases). Germline CDR1 is SNHLY and CDR2 is FYNNEI. The V and J ends lost 6 bases and 6 bases respectively, with 18 bases between them. The CDR3 runs 15 residues. In DNA form, the CDR3 reads TGTGCCAGCAGCCTCACAGGGGCGGGGGGCAATGAGCAGTTCTTC. Encoded protein: CASSLTGAGGNEQFF.

This chain joins TRBV6-5 and TRBJ2-5; possible D gene TRBD2, 7 bases. Germline lookup yields CDR1 MNHEY and CDR2 SVGAGI. This CDR3 has 14 amino acids. V lost 4 bases and J 5 bases, leaving 14 bases between the germline ends. The CDR3 loop reads CASSSGGPGETQYF. The CDR3 DNA follows: TGTGCCAGCAGTTCGGGGGGCCCAGGGGAGACCCAGTACTTC.

V and J are TRBV7-8 and TRBJ2-3; the match to TRBD2 covers 9 bases. The V and J ends lost 1 base and 7 bases, in that order; junction bases with no gene match: 9. Looked up from germline, CDR1 is SGHVS and CDR2 is FQNEAQ. The CDR3 is made up of 16 amino acids. The CDR3 is CASSLGGREGPNTQYF. The CDR3 DNA reads TGTGCCAGCAGCTTAGGTGGGCGGGAGGGCCCTAATACGCAGTATTTT.

The chain joins TRBV11-2 to TRBJ2-7; 7 nucleotides match TRBD1. This CDR3 is built from 14 residues. The germline V gene encodes CDR1 SGHAT and CDR2 FQNNGV. The V gene end was trimmed by 4 bases and the J gene end by 6 bases; junction bases not matched to a gene: 9. CDR3 DNA sequence: TGTGCCAGCAGCTCAGCCGGGACAGTCTCCGAGCAGTACTTC. Translated: CASSSAGTVSEQYF. The full variable domain, completed using reference TRBV11-2 and TRBJ2-7, is EAGVAQSPRYKIIEKRQSVAFWCNPISGHATLYWYQQILGQGPKLLIQFQNNGVVDDSQLPKDRFSAERLKGVDSTLKIQPAKLEDSAVYLCASSSAGTVSEQYFGPGTRLTVT.

The sample holds a few counts of this clone. The chain uses TRBV30 and TRBJ1-2; D perhaps matches TRBD1 (6 bases). The germline V gene has CDR1 GTSNPN and CDR2 SVGIG (reference sequence). V lost 1 base to trimming and J lost 3 bases, with 6 bases between them. The CDR3 is 12 amino acids. The CDR3 loop reads CAWSEGDYGYTF. In DNA, the CDR3 is TGTGCCTGGAGTGAGGGGGACTATGGCTACACCTTC.

The chain couples TRBV5-4 to TRBJ1-4; 8 bases fit TRBD1. This CDR3 has 15 residues. The V gene's germline CDR1 is SGHNT and CDR2 YYREEE (reference sequence). V shed 4 bases, J shed 2 bases, and the junction held 4 bases outside the gene matches. CDR3 nucleotide sequence: TGTGCCAGCAGCCGGTGGGACAGGACTAATGAAAAACTGTTTTTT. Residues: CASSRWDRTNEKLFF.

This sequence joins TRBV5-6 and TRBJ2-7; possibly TRBD1 for D (6 bases). The CDR3 is 13 amino acids. With 4 bases removed from V and 7 bases from J, the gap between germline ends came to 15 bases. Germline CDR1 and CDR2: SGHDT and YYEEEE. Here the CDR3 DNA reads TGTGCCAGCAGCGTCGACAGGTGGCGAGAGCAGTACTTC. The encoded protein is CASSVDRWREQYF. Full variable domain (rest looked up from reference TRBV5-6 and TRBJ2-7): DAGVTQSPTHLIKTRGQQVTLRCSPKSGHDTVSWYQQALGQGPQFIFQYYEEEERQRGNFPDRFSGHQFPNYSSELNVNALLLGDSALYLCASSVDRWREQYFGPGTRLTVT.

The chain links TRBV14 to TRBJ1-1; D remains ambiguous. Germline V gene sequence: CDR1 SGHDN, CDR2 FVKESK. The ends were cut back, 5 bases at V and 5 bases at J, with 15 bases in the middle. This CDR3 has 14 residues. The CDR3 bases are TGTGCCAGCAGCTTGCAGAGAGGTTTGACTGAAGCTTTCTTT. Translation: CASSLQRGLTEAFF.

The genes are TRBV28 and TRBJ1-1; possible D gene TRBD1, 5 bases. The CDR3 loop spans 13 amino acids. Per germline, CDR1 MDHEN and CDR2 SYDVKM. The V gene lost 3 bases and the J gene lost 6 bases, with 11 bases spanning the gap. The CDR3 nucleotides read TGTGCCAGCAGTTTCGGGGGATCCGCTGAAGCTTTCTTT. Translating it yields CASSFGGSAEAFF.

The rearrangement links TRBV29-1 to TRBJ1-3; TRBD1 agrees at 7 bases. Unmatched junction bases numbered 6, after V lost 5 bases and J lost 2 bases. This CDR3 comprises 14 residues. CDR1 and CDR2 from the germline V gene are SQVTM and ANQGSEA. Here the CDR3 reads CSVSPGTAGNTIYF. CDR3 nucleotides: TGCAGCGTTTCTCCCGGGACAGCTGGAAACACCATATATTTT.

V usage is TRBV29-1 and J usage is TRBJ1-1; a possible D gene is TRBD1 (6 bases). The CDR3 length is 13 residues. The V gene's germline CDR1 is SQVTM and CDR2 ANQGSEA. With 7 bases removed from V and 6 bases from J, the gap between germline ends came to 18 bases. CDR3 nucleotide sequence: TGCAGCGGCCGCAACAGGGTCGACGCTGAAGCTTTCTTT. Encoded protein: CSGRNRVDAEAFF.

The chain carries TRBV6-2 or TRBV6-3 and TRBJ1-2, with a weak D call TRBD1 (6 bases). The CDR3 has 13 residues. V lost 6 bases to trimming and J lost 2 bases, with 10 bases between them. Germline CDR1 reads MNHEY; CDR2 reads SVGEGT. CDR3 bases: TGTGCCAGCAGCCCCCAGGGGAACTATGGCTACACCTTC. Its protein is CASSPQGNYGYTF.

The chain joins TRBV12-3 or TRBV12-4 to TRBJ2-1; 7 nucleotides agree with TRBD1. This CDR3 region has 12 residues. The junction had 11 bases not matched to a gene; V was cut back by 6 bases and J by 15 bases. This CDR3 reads CASSTLTGAGFF. The CDR3 DNA follows: TGTGCCAGCAGCACTTTAACAGGGGCGGGGTTCTTC.

Only one count was recorded for this clone. This CDR3 is CASSYAGAWTGELFF. CDR3 nucleotides: TGTGCCAGCAGTTATGCGGGGGCTTGGACCGGGGAGCTGTTTTTT. The chain has TRBV6-2 or TRBV6-3 and TRBJ2-2; possibly TRBD2 for D (7 bases). The germline V gene encodes CDR1 MNHEY and CDR2 SVGEGT. The CDR3 contains 15 residues. Trimming removed 3 bases from V and 5 bases from J, with 13 bases in between.

The chain joins TRBV7-9 to TRBJ2-1, with 7 bases that match TRBD2. CDR1 and CDR2 (germline): SEHNR, FQNEAQ (reference sequence). The CDR3 is made up of 15 amino acids. Unmatched junction bases numbered 10, after V lost 5 bases and J lost 6 bases. DNA for the CDR3: TGTGCCAGCAGCCCCGTGTCGTCGGGAGGCAATGAGCAGTTCTTC. It yields the protein CASSPVSSGGNEQFF. Full variable domain (outside the CDR3, taken from reference TRBV7-9 and TRBJ2-1): DTGVSQNPRHKITKRGQNVTFRCDPISEHNRLYWYRQTLGQGPEFLTYFQNEAQLEKSRLLSDRFSAERPKGSFSTLEIQRTEQGDSAMYLCASSPVSSGGNEQFFGPGTRLTVL.

The V and J genes are TRBV5-1 and TRBJ1-1, with D unclear. CDR3 length equals 15 residues. Germline loops: CDR1 SGHRS, CDR2 YFSETQ. Trimming cost V 7 bases and J 1 base, with 17 bases left between them. Here the CDR3 reads CASGLDVQRNTEAFF. Written as DNA, the CDR3 is TGCGCCAGCGGACTGGACGTCCAGAGGAACACTGAAGCTTTCTTT.

The chain carries TRBV7-3 and TRBJ2-5; TRBD2 is a possible D gene (6 bases). V gave up 1 base and J gave up 1 base, with 10 bases separating them. There are 15 residues in the CDR3. Germline lookup yields CDR1 SGHTA and CDR2 FQGTGA. CDR3 nucleotide sequence: TGTGCCAGCAGCTTAAATGGGGGGTTCCAAGAGACCCAGTACTTC. Translating gives CASSLNGGFQETQYF. The full variable domain, completed using reference TRBV7-3 and TRBJ2-5, is GAGVSQTPSNKVTEKGKYVELRCDPISGHTALYWYRQSLGQGPEFLIYFQGTGAADDSGLPNDRFFAVRPEGSVSTLKIQRTERGDSAVYLCASSLNGGFQETQYFGPGTRLLVL.

V usage is TRBV24-1 and J usage is TRBJ2-3, with a possible D match to TRBD1 (5 bases). V was trimmed by 5 bases and J by 6 bases, leaving 8 bases between them. Germline loops: CDR1 KGHDR, CDR2 SFDVKD. The CDR3 loop spans 12 amino acids. The CDR3 sequence is CATSAGSDTQYF. The CDR3 DNA sequence: TGTGCCACCAGTGCAGGGTCCGATACGCAGTATTTT.

The chain couples TRBV3-1 (or the pseudogene TRBV3-2) to TRBJ2-7; D might be TRBD2 (6 bases). V lost 4 bases and J lost 6, with 13 bases in between. Per germline, CDR1 LGHDT and CDR2 YNNKEL (reference sequence). The CDR3 runs 13 residues. Here the CDR3 DNA reads TGTGCCAGCAGCCCCAGGGCGGGAAGCGAGCAGTACTTC. This translates into CASSPRAGSEQYF.